This T cell receptor beta chain was retrieved from a study of T cell responses to AZD1222 COVID-19 vaccine. Germline V gene data show CDR1 as SGHRS and CDR2 as YFSETQ. Trimming took off 4 bases at V and 1 base at J, with 14 bases between the two ends. This CDR3 comprises 15 residues. Findings and limits, study-wide: Recipients of two AZD1222 doses showed rising Spike-specific TCR breadth and depth.

Clones were sequenced by immunoSEQ multiplex PCR, and TCRdb holds only the in-frame ones, with some missing. The sample lists about 73,000 clones; 88% were seen once. This clone was seen more than once but under ten times. What it binds is unknown. The source was peripheral blood, collected on day 0 of AZD1222 vaccination. This receptor was obtained from an adult in good health. The rearrangement links TRBV5-1 to TRBJ1-1; possible D gene TRBD1, 6 bases. CDR3 nucleotides: TGCGCCAGCAGCCCAAGACAGGCGACGAACACTGAAGCTTTCTTT. Translating gives CASSPRQATNTEAFF.